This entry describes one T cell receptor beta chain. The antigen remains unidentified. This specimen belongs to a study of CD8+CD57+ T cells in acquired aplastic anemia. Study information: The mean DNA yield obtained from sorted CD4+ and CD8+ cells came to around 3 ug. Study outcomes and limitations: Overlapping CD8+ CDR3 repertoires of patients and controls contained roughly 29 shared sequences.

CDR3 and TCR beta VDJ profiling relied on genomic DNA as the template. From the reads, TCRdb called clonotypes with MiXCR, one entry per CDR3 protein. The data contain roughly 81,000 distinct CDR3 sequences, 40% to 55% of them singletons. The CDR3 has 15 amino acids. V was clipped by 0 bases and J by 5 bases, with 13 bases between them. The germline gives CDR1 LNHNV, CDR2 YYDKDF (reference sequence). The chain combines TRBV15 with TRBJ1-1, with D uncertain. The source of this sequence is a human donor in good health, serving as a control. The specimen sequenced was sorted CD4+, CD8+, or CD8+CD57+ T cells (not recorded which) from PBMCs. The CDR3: CATSREDTYGTEAFF. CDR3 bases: TGTGCCACCAGCAGAGAAGACACCTATGGGACTGAAGCTTTCTTT.